This T cell receptor beta chain originates from a study of Ad26.COV2.S vaccination and SARS-CoV-2 variants. About the study: Each vaccinee took Ad26.COV2.S intramuscularly, once or twice 56 days apart.

General observations from the study: While placebo recipients had lower spike-specific TCR breadth, vaccine recipients had more. An underestimation of total T cell responses may have resulted from the TCR breadth and depth analyses.

Treatment meaning: 19 received Ad26.COV2.S at low or high dose, single or two shots; several received placebo; per-sample allocation not given. Specimens were obtained on day 63 following the first vaccine or placebo injection. Generated by immunoSEQ multiplex PCR, the TCRdb table keeps only in-frame clones and is missing some. Here the sample spans some 400,000 clones, around nine tenths being singletons. Concerning this clone itself: Antigen: not known.

The CDR3 runs 15 residues. V lost 6 bases to trimming and J lost 3 bases, with 14 bases between them. CDR1 is KGHSH, CDR2 LQKENI, per germline. The sequencing here drew on peripheral blood, taken in a trial of Ad26.COV2.S vaccine versus placebo. The chain uses TRBV18 and TRBJ1-4, with a weak D call TRBD1 (5 bases). This receptor was taken from a person between 18 and 59 years old who received the Ad26.COV2.S COVID-19 vaccine or a placebo. The CDR3 DNA reads TGTGCCAGCTCCCCTCAGGGAGGATCTAATGAAAAACTGTTTTTT. Amino acid sequence: CASSPQGGSNEKLFF.